This T cell receptor (beta chain) was found in a study of graft-versus-host responses after intestinal transplantation (dated by TCRdb to about 2021). Background on the whole study: Recipients received multivisceral, liver-intestinal, or isolated intestinal transplants. Every recipient was given anti-thymocyte globulin induction, followed by around three years of maintenance tacrolimus and steroids. After intestinal transplantation, graft-versus-host and host-versus-graft alloreactive T cell clones in the graft, circulation and bone marrow were tracked using bulk TCR-beta CDR3 sequencing. Instead of going to the commercial service, samples from a few later patients were sequenced in-house on an Illumina MiSeq and processed with MiXCR. To identify alloreactive clones, pre-transplant mixed lymphocyte reaction products were sequenced and compared with unstimulated pre-transplant donor and recipient T cells. The cohort enrolled roughly 25 intestinal transplant recipients including one retransplant, and a few patients lacking pretransplant specimens were excluded. Donor T cell macrochimerism was defined as a peak of at least 4% donor T cells among recipient peripheral blood mononuclear cells.

The CDR3 has 19 amino acids, counting the end cysteine and phenylalanine. CDR3 DNA is the only sequence kept; it has 57 bases, read in frame from the first base. For this chain, trimming is 5 bases at the V end and 3 bases at the J end, and the number of junction bases without a gene match is 14. The intended sense of this specimen's time point label: cells obtained before transplantation from donor or recipient. CD3+CD4+ and CD3+CD8+ populations were FACS-sorted from unstimulated pre-transplant donor and recipient cells taken from spleen or lymph nodes. Overall study outcomes, separate from this receptor: The conclusions were limited by the relatively low number and heterogeneity of the intestinal transplant patients. In patients with donor T cell macrochimerism, the allografts had high GvH to HvG T cell clonal ratios. Peak levels of circulating GvH clones were associated with declines in HvG clones early after transplant. GvH clones were detected in recipient bone marrow, and some of these GvH clones were observed earlier in ileal mucosa or blood, consistent with an intestinal mucosal origin.

Notes on this clone: Its cognate antigen has yet to be identified. No much larger clone exists at a distance of one base, and base qualities are not known.

Receptor amplification or capture employed the immunoSEQ multiplex PCR assay. For most patients, genomic DNA was isolated using the Qiagen DNeasy Blood and Tissue Kit and was shipped frozen to Adaptive Biotechnologies for TCR sequencing. For most patients, genomic DNA was subjected to high-throughput TCR-beta CDR3 sequencing by Adaptive Biotechnologies. In the source study's methods: Adaptive's ImmunoSEQ software supplied the TCR sequencing data for around 19 patients, while MiXCR and VDJtools were used to process three other patients. To correct CD4 versus CD8 sorting errors, any sequence found in both subsets at a frequency ratio below 5:1 was removed. CDR3 nucleotide sequences shared between donor and recipient were removed because their origin could not be assigned. At least 2-fold expansion over unstimulated cells and a minimum CFSE-low frequency of 0.002% (template counts) or 0.001% (read counts) were required for clones to be classified as alloreactive. Mappable clones were those detected in sequenced pre-transplant spleen, lymph node, or MLR CFSE-low populations of the donor or recipient. The cumulative frequency of alloreactive clones was calculated as a percentage of all sequences, weighted by copy number. TCRdb stores this immuneACCESS table with in-frame sequences only. Part of the clones is absent; in the studies checked, under half of the shortfall reflects unresolved V genes, and no reason is known for the rest. V and J calls and clone size follow that table, whereas D and trimming were derived from the DNA. In all, the sample holds around 90,000 clones, and approximately 92% of those were seen once. About 0.28% of the sample lies in the top ten.

The V and J genes are TRBV23-1 and TRBJ2-7, and TRBD2 matches 15 of the central bases. TRBV23-1 carries the ORF label, with uncertain function. The clonotype comes from a human donor who received an intestinal transplant. The sequencing here drew on unstimulated CD4+ T cells sorted from spleen or lymph node cells, taken before intestinal transplant. The nucleotide sequence is given as TGCGCCAGCAGTACGACCTACCCGGGACTAGCGGGAGGTAACTACGAGCAGTACTTC. The translation is CASSTTYPGLAGGNYEQYF.